The present TCR beta chain was sequenced within a study of graft-versus-host responses after intestinal transplantation (dated by TCRdb to about 2021). For context, the study as a whole: The transplants that recipients got were multivisceral, liver-intestinal, or isolated intestinal. All recipients received anti-thymocyte globulin induction followed by maintenance tacrolimus and steroids for about three years. After intestinal transplantation, graft-versus-host and host-versus-graft alloreactive T cell clones were followed in the graft, circulation and bone marrow using bulk TCR-beta CDR3 sequencing. Alloreactive clones were identified by sequencing pre-transplant mixed lymphocyte reaction products and comparing them with unstimulated pre-transplant donor and recipient T cells. The cohort enrolled 20 to 30 intestinal transplant recipients including one retransplant, and 3 patients lacking pretransplant specimens were excluded. Donor T cell macrochimerism was defined as a peak of at least 4% donor T cells among recipient peripheral blood mononuclear cells. Rather than being sequenced by the commercial service, samples from three later patients were sequenced in-house on an Illumina MiSeq and processed with MiXCR.

About this clone itself: Its antigen remains undetermined. The input lacks base qualities; no much larger clone sits a single base away.

The time point tag for this specimen amounts to: cells obtained before transplantation from donor or recipient. CD3+CD4+ and CD3+CD8+ populations were FACS-sorted from unstimulated pre-transplant donor and recipient cells taken from spleen or lymph nodes. The protocol used for the library was the immunoSEQ multiplex PCR assay. For most patients, genomic DNA was isolated with the Qiagen DNeasy Blood and Tissue Kit and sent frozen to Adaptive Biotechnologies for TCR sequencing. High-throughput TCR-beta CDR3 sequencing of genomic DNA from most patients was performed by Adaptive Biotechnologies. The study's processing was this. Adaptive's ImmunoSEQ software supplied the TCR sequencing data for 18 patients, while MiXCR and VDJtools were used to process a few other patients. CD4 versus CD8 sorting errors were corrected by removing sequences found in both subsets at a frequency ratio below 5:1. CDR3 nucleotide sequences shared between donor and recipient were removed because their origin could not be assigned. To count as alloreactive, a clone needed at least 2-fold expansion over unstimulated cells and a minimum CFSE-low frequency of 0.002% (template counts) or 0.001% (read counts). Mappable clones were those detected in sequenced pre-transplant spleen, lymph node, or MLR CFSE-low populations of the donor or recipient. Cumulative frequency of alloreactive clones was calculated as a percentage of all sequences weighted by copy number. The table comes from immuneACCESS by way of TCRdb, which keeps in-frame sequences with V and J called. Part of the clones is missing from these tables; in studies checked, under half for an unresolved V gene and the rest for unknown reasons. V, J and clone size derive from that table, while D and trimming were established from the DNA sequence. The sample yields some 84,000 clones; roughly four fifths were counted once. Clones ranked in the top ten supply around 0.83% of the sample.

The study at large found these results: GvH clones were detected in recipient bone marrow, and some appeared earlier in ileal mucosa or blood, consistent with an intestinal mucosal origin. In the allografts of patients with donor T cell macrochimerism, GvH to HvG T cell clonal ratios were high. The relatively low number and heterogeneity of intestinal transplant patients limited the conclusions. Early after transplant, peak levels of circulating GvH clones were found to be associated with declines in HvG clones.

Trimmed from V: 3 bases; trimmed from J: 4 bases; junction bases lacking a gene match: 5. The CDR3 measures 15 amino acids from cysteine to phenylalanine. The CDR3 DNA has 45 bases and is translated from base 1. Via the germline V gene, CDR1 is MDHEN and CDR2 SYDVKM. The chain is encoded by TRBV28 joined to TRBJ1-1; 10 central nucleotides agree with TRBD1. Sequencing used unstimulated CD4+ T cells sorted from spleen or lymph node cells, obtained before intestinal transplant. The TCR comes from a human donor who received an intestinal transplant. The DNA reads TGTGCCAGCAGTTTGACAGGGGGCGCGGGCACTGAAGCTTTCTTT. Its protein product is CASSLTGGAGTEAFF.